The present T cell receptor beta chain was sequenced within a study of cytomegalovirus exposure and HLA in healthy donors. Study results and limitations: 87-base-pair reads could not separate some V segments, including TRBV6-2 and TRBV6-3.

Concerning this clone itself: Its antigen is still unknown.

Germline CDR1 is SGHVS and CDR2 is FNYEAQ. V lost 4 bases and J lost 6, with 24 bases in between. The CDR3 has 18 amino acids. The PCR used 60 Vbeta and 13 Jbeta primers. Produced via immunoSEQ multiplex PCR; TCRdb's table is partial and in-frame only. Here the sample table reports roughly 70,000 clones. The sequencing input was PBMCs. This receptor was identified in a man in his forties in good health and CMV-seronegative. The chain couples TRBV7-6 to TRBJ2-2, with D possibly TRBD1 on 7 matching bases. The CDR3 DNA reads TGTGCCAGCAGCTCTCATGACGGAGGGGGCTATCGATCCGGGGAGCTGTTTTTT. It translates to CASSSHDGGGYRSGELFF.